This passage covers 8 T cell receptor beta chains from one sample sequenced in a study of T cells in Graves' hyperthyroidism and ophthalmopathy. RNA transcripts served as the template for amplifying TCR beta CDR3 regions. TCR CDR3 underwent first-round RT-PCR with the HTBI primer set. MiXCR was run by TCRdb on the multiplex PCR reads, yielding one entry per CDR3 protein. Counted here are a few hundred thousand distinct CDR3 sequences, 15% to 20% occurring once; the ten biggest clones make up about 14%. Input material: blood. These receptors originate from a middle-aged woman with Graves' ophthalmopathy.

This clonotype occurred many times. The chain uses TRBV10-1 and TRBJ2-7; no clear D gene. The CDR3 is 12 amino acids. V was cut by 0 bases and J by 4 bases, with 4 bases left in between. Germline CDR1 WNHNN, CDR2 SYGVQD (reference sequence). The CDR3 coding sequence is TGCGCCAGCAGTGAGTCAACGTACGAGCAGTACTTC. This codes for CASSESTYEQYF.

This sequence joins TRBV27 and TRBJ2-7; D perhaps matches TRBD2 (5 bases). The V end lost 3 bases, the J end lost 2 bases, and 11 bases lay between the germline ends. The CDR3 is 14 amino acids. Germline V CDR1 and CDR2: MNHEY, SMNVEV (reference sequence). CDR3 sequence (DNA): TGTGCCAGCAGTTTGATCGGGATAACCTACGAGCAGTACTTC. Amino acids: CASSLIGITYEQYF.

This clonotype was picked up a small number of times. The chain is built from TRBV11-2 and TRBJ2-5; a weak D match, TRBD2 (5 bases). Germline V gene lookup returns CDR1 SGHAT and CDR2 FQNNGV. Trimming left V 3 bases short and J 3 bases short, with 17 bases between. The length of the CDR3 is 16 residues. In DNA form, the CDR3 reads TGTGCCAGCAGCTTGAGTCTAGCCAGGAACAAAGAGACCCAGTACTTC. This encodes CASSLSLARNKETQYF.

Concerning this clonotype: One end of the junction does not line up with germline, which may come from a read error. The chain employs TRBV6-4 and TRBJ2-5, with TRBD2 matching 8 bases. Germline V CDR1 and CDR2: MRHNA, SNTAGT. The CDR3 has 19 amino acids. Here the CDR3 DNA reads TGTGCCAGCAGTGAACTCGGAGGTTTAGCGGGACGGACTCAAGAGCCCCAGTACTTC. This encodes CASSELGGLAGRTQEPQYF.

This clonotype has only a few counts. Just one base apart from a much larger clone, this may be a read error. The chain is built from TRBV28 and TRBJ2-2; TRBD2 agrees at 9 bases. The CDR3 spans 17 residues. Germline values: CDR1 MDHEN, CDR2 SYDVKM. CDR3 loop: CARSPLGGGRAPGELFF. The CDR3 region has the DNA TGTGCCCGCAGCCCCTTAGGGGGCGGGAGGGCCCCCGGGGAGCTGTTTTTT.

This clonotype showed up many times. The chain combines TRBV12-3 or TRBV12-4 with TRBJ1-2, with a tentative D call TRBD1 (5 bases). Between the trimmed V and J ends, which lost 8 bases and 1 base, there was a span of 11 bases. The CDR3 sequence is 13 residues long. The CDR3 DNA reads as TGTGCCAGCCGAGAGACAGTTAACTATGGCTACACCTTC. This sequence encodes CASRETVNYGYTF.

This clonotype was detected only a few times. At one end the junction does not follow the germline gene, possibly because of a read error. The rearrangement uses TRBV6-4 and TRBJ2-4; 13 bases are a match to TRBD2. CDR3 length equals 14 residues. CDR1 is MRHNA, CDR2 SNTAGT, per germline. CDR3 protein: CASSELAGGDIQCF. CDR3 DNA: TGTGCCAGCAGCGAACTAGCGGGAGGGGACATTCAGTGCTTC.

The chain joins TRBV6-1 to TRBJ2-5; 7 bases agree with TRBD1. Germline CDR1 MNHNS, CDR2 SASEGT. V shed 6 bases and J 5 bases; nucleotides not matched to a gene: 18. There are 17 residues in the CDR3. DNA for the CDR3: TGTGCCAGCAGGCCACAGGGGTCGGTCCAGGGGTTTGAGACCCAGTACTTC. This translates into CASRPQGSVQGFETQYF.